This is a list of T cell receptor beta chains from one sample in a study of cytomegalovirus exposure and HLA in healthy donors. Sequenced by immunoSEQ multiplex PCR; TCRdb stores in-frame clones only, minus some. This table holds over 150,000 clones, over 80% found once. The specimen sequenced was PBMCs. These receptors originate from a boy younger than 10 in good health and CMV-seronegative. The CDR3 runs from the conserved cysteine through the conserved F or W. A D gene is named only where the DNA matches it firmly. The size field is filled for only some rows; it gives once, few, many or a size class.

size: NA; V: TRBV7-9; D: NA; J: TRBJ2-1; DNA: TGTGCCAGCAGCTTCGGTCCCCTAGATGAGCAGTTCTTC; CDR3: CASSFGPLDEQFF
size: once; V: TRBV7-3; D: NA; J: TRBJ2-2; DNA: TGTGCCAGCAGCCTAAACCGGGCCGGGGAGCTGTTTTTT; CDR3: CASSLNRAGELFF
size: NA; V: TRBV9; D: NA; J: TRBJ2-1; DNA: TGTGCCAGCAGCGTTTTTTCTGACACTGCCTACAATGAGCAGTTCTTC; CDR3: CASSVFSDTAYNEQFF
size: NA; V: TRBV7-9; D: NA; J: TRBJ1-1; DNA: TGTGCCAGCAGCTTAGTATCAGGGGACACTGAAGCTTTCTTT; CDR3: CASSLVSGDTEAFF
size: NA; V: TRBV30; D: TRBD2; J: TRBJ2-2; DNA: TGTGCCGGTACCGGGACTAGCCACACCGGGGAGCTGTTTTTT; CDR3: CAGTGTSHTGELFF
size: NA; V: TRBV27; D: TRBD1; J: TRBJ1-6; DNA: TGTGCCAGCAGCTTGACAGGGGGCAATTCACCCCTCCACTTT; CDR3: CASSLTGGNSPLHF
size: NA; V: TRBV4-1; D: NA; J: TRBJ1-2; DNA: TGCGCCAGCAGCCAAGACAGGGGATCCCTCTATGGCTACACCTTC; CDR3: CASSQDRGSLYGYTF
size: NA; V: TRBV30; D: TRBD2; J: TRBJ2-2; DNA: TGTGCCTTAGGAGCTCTAGCGGGAGAGGTTACCGGGGAGCTGTTTTTT; CDR3: CALGALAGEVTGELFF
size: few; V: TRBV7-9; D: NA; J: TRBJ2-1; DNA: TGTGCCAGCAGCTCCCAGGGCAATGAGCAGTTCTTC; CDR3: CASSSQGNEQFF
size: NA; V: TRBV7-2; D: NA; J: TRBJ1-6; DNA: TGTGCCAGCAGCCACGGGAATAACAATTCACCCCTCCACTTT; CDR3: CASSHGNNNSPLHF
size: NA; V: TRBV11-2; D: NA; J: TRBJ2-1; DNA: TGTGCCAGCAGCTTAGACGGTGAGCAGTTCTTC; CDR3: CASSLDGEQFF
size: NA; V: TRBV7-2; D: NA; J: TRBJ1-2; DNA: TGTGCCAGCAGCTCGAGACAGATTTCAAACTATGGCTACACCTTC; CDR3: CASSSRQISNYGYTF
size: NA; V: TRBV7-9; D: NA; J: TRBJ1-1; DNA: TGTGCCAGCAGCCCCCCACAGGAGACTGAAGCTTTCTTT; CDR3: CASSPPQETEAFF
size: once; V: TRBV6-1; D: NA; J: TRBJ1-1; DNA: TGTGCCAGCAGTGAAGGTAAAAACACTGAAGCTTTCTTT; CDR3: CASSEGKNTEAFF
size: once; V: TRBV4-1; D: TRBD1; J: TRBJ1-4; DNA: TGCGCCAGCAGCCAAGAAGGGGCAGGGGGTGAAAAACTGTTTTTT; CDR3: CASSQEGAGGEKLFF
size: NA; V: TRBV5-4; D: TRBD1; J: TRBJ2-2; DNA: TGTGCCAGCAGCACCGGACAGGGGGTCACCGGGGAGCTGTTTTTT; CDR3: CASSTGQGVTGELFF
size: NA; V: TRBV5-1; D: NA; J: TRBJ1-1; DNA: TGCGCCAGCAGCTTGGCGGTCATGAACACTGAAGCTTTCTTT; CDR3: CASSLAVMNTEAFF
size: NA; V: TRBV7-9; D: TRBD1; J: TRBJ1-2; DNA: TGTGCCAGCAGCGGACAGGGAGGTGGCTACACCTTC; CDR3: CASSGQGGGYTF
size: NA; V: TRBV19; D: TRBD2; J: TRBJ2-2; DNA: TGTGCCAGTAGTATACGCGGGAGGACCACCGGGGAGCTGTTTTTT; CDR3: CASSIRGRTTGELFF
size: once; V: TRBV6-5; D: TRBD2; J: TRBJ2-5; DNA: TGTGCCATCAAGTCTAGCGGACCTAGAGAGACCCAGTACTTC; CDR3: CAIKSSGPRETQYF
size: NA; V: TRBV7-8; D: TRBD2; J: TRBJ2-3; DNA: TGTGCCAGCAGCTTAGTCTCTAGCGGGGTATACTTCACAGATACGCAGTATTTT; CDR3: CASSLVSSGVYFTDTQYF
size: NA; V: TRBV14; D: TRBD1; J: TRBJ1-2; DNA: TGTGCCAGCAGCCACCTCGGACAGGGGAACTATGGCTACACCTTC; CDR3: CASSHLGQGNYGYTF
size: once; V: TRBV7-6; D: NA; J: TRBJ1-3; DNA: TGTGCCAGCAGTGGGGGGGAGCGACACCGGACTTACACCATATATTTT; CDR3: CASSGGERHRTYTIYF
size: NA; V: TRBV25-1; D: NA; J: TRBJ2-5; DNA: TGTGCCAGCAGTGAAGGGGCGAACTACCAAGAGACCCAGTACTTC; CDR3: CASSEGANYQETQYF